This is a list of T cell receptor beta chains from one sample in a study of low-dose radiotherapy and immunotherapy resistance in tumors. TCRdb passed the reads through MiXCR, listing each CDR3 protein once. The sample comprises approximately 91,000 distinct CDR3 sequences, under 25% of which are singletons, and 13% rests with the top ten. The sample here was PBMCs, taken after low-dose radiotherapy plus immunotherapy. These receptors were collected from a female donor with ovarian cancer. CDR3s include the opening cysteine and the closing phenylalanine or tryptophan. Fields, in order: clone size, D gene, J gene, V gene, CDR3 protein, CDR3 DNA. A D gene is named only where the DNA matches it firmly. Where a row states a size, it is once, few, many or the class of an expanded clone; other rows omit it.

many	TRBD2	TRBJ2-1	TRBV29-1	CSVVTGTTNPVSRWNEQFF	TGCAGCGTCGTAACCGGGACTACTAACCCGGTTAGTCGGTGGAATGAGCAGTTCTTC
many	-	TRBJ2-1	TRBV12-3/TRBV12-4	CASSFRAGSTYNEQFF	TGTGCCAGCAGTTTTCGAGCAGGGTCGACGTACAATGAGCAGTTCTTC
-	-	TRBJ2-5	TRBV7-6	CASQEVGETQYF	TGTGCTTCACAGGAGGTCGGGGAGACCCAGTACTTC
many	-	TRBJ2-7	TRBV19	CASSLRPADYEQYF	TGTGCCAGTAGTTTGCGGCCGGCGGACTACGAGCAGTACTTC
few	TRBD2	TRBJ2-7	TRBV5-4	CASSSLGRGASYEQYF	TGTGCCAGCAGCTCCCTCGGGCGGGGGGCATCCTACGAGCAGTACTTC
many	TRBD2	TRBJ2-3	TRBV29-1	CSVEGLAGGMPTTDTQYF	TGCAGCGTTGAGGGCCTAGCGGGAGGGATGCCCACCACAGATACGCAGTATTTT
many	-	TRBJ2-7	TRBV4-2	CASSQEIGLGAHEQYF	TGTGCCAGCAGCCAAGAGATTGGGCTCGGGGCACACGAGCAGTACTTC
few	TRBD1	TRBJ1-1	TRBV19	CASSIGQGEDTEAFF	TGTGCCAGTAGTATCGGACAGGGAGAGGACACTGAAGCTTTCTTT
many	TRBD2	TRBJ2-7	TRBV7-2	CASSLRTSGSYEQYF	TGTGCCAGCAGCCTACGGACTAGCGGGAGCTACGAGCAGTACTTC
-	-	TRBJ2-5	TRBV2	CASRSGSQETQYF	TGTGCCAGCAGGTCGGGATCCCAAGAGACCCAGTACTTC
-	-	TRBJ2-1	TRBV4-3	CASSWRGFPGDEQFF	TGCGCCAGCAGCTGGCGAGGGTTCCCTGGCGATGAGCAGTTCTTC
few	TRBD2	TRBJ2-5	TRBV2	CASRRTSGEPETQYF	TGTGCCAGCAGACGGACTAGCGGGGAGCCAGAGACCCAGTACTTC